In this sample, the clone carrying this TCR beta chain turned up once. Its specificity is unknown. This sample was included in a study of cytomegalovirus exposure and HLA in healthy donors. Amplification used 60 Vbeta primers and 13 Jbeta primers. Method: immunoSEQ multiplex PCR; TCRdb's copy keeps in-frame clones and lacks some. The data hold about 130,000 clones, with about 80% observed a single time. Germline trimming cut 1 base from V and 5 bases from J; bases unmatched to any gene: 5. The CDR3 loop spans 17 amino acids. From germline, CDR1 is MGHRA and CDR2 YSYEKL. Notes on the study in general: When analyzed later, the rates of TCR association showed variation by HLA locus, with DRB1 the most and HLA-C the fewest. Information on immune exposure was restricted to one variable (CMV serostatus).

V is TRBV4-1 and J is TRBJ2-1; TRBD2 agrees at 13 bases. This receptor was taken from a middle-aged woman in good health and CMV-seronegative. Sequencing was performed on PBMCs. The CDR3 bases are TGCGCCAGCAGCCAAGTCCGACTAGCGGGGGGAAACAATGAGCAGTTCTTC. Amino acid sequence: CASSQVRLAGGNNEQFF.